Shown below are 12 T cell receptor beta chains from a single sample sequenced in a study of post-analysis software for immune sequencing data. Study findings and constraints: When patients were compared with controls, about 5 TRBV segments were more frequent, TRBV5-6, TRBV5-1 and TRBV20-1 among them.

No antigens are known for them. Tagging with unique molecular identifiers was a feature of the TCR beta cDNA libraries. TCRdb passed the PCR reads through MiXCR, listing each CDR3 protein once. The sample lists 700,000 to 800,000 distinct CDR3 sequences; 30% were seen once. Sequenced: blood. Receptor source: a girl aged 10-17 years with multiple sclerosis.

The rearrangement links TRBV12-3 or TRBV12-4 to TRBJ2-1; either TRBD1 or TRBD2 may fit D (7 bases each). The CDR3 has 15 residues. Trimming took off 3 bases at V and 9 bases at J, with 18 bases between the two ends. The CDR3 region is CASSFVQTGRGEQFF. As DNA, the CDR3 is TGTGCCAGCAGTTTCGTCCAGACAGGGAGGGGTGAGCAGTTCTTC.

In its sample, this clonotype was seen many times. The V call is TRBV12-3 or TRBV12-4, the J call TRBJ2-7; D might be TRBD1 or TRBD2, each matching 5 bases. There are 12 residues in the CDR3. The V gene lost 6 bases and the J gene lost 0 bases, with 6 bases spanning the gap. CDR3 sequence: CASRGTSYEQYF. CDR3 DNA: TGTGCCAGCAGGGGGACCTCCTACGAGCAGTACTTC.

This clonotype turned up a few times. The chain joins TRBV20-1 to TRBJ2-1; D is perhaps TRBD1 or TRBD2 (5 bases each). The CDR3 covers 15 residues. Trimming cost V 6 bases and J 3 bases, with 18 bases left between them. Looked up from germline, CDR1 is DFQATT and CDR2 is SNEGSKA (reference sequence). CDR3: CSADPGPFNYNEQFF. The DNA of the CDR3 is TGCAGTGCGGACCCGGGACCCTTTAACTACAATGAGCAGTTCTTC.

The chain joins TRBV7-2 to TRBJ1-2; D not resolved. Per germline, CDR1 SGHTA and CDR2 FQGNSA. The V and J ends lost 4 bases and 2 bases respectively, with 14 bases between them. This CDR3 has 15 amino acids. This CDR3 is CASSSVAILNYGYTF. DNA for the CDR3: TGTGCCAGCAGCTCGGTGGCAATTCTAAACTATGGCTACACCTTC.

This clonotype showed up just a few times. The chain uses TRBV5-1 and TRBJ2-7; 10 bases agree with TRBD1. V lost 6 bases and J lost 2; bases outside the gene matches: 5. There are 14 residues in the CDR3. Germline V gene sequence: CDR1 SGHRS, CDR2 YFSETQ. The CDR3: CASKEDRGTYEQYF. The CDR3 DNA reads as TGCGCCAGCAAGGAGGACAGGGGGACCTACGAGCAGTACTTC. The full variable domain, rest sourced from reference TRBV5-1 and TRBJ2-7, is KAGVTQTPRYLIKTRGQQVTLSCSPISGHRSVSWYQQTPGQGLQFLFEYFSETQRNKGNFPGRFSGRQFSNSRSEMNVSTLELGDSALYLCASKEDRGTYEQYFGPGTRLTVT.

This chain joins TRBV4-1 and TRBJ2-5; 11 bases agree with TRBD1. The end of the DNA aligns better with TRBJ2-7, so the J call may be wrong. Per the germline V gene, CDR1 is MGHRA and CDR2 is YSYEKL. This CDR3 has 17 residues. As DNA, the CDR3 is TGCGCCAGCAGCCAAAAGTATGGGGACAGGGGGGCTTACGAGCAGTACTTC. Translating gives CASSQKYGDRGAYEQYF.

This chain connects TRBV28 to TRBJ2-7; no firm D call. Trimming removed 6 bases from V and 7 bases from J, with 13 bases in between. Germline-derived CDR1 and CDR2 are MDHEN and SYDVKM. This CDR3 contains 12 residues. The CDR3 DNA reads TGTGCCAGCAGGCTCTCCCTAGGGGAGCAGTACTTC. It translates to CASRLSLGEQYF.

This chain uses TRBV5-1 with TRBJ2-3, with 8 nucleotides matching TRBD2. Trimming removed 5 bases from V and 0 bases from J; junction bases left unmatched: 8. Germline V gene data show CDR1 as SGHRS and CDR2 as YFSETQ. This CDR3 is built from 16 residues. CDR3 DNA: TGCGCCAGCAGGAATGGGCTAGCGGGTAGCACAGATACGCAGTATTTT. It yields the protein CASRNGLAGSTDTQYF.

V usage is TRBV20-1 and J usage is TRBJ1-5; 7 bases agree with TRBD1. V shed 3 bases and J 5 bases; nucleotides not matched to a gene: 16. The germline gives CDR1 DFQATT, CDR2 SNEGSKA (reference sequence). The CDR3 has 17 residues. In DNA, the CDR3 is TGCAGTGCTAGCCGGGACAGTGGACCGGGTGGTGATCAGCCCCAGCATTTT. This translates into CSASRDSGPGGDQPQHF.

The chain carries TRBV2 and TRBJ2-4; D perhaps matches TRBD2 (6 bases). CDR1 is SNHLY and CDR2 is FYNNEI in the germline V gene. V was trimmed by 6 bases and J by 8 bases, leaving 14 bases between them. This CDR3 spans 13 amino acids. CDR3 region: CASRRDSRDIQYF. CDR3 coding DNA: TGTGCCAGCAGGCGGGACTCCAGGGACATTCAGTACTTC. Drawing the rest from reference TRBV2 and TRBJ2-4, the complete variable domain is EPEVTQTPSHQVTQMGQEVILRCVPISNHLYFYWYRQILGQKVEFLVSFYNNEISEKSEIFDDQFSVERPDGSNFTLKIRSTKLEDSAMYFCASRRDSRDIQYFGAGTRLSVL.

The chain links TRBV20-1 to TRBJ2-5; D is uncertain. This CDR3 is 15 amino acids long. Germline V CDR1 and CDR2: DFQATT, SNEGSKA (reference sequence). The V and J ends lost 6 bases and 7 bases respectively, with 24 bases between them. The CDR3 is CSARADGSVKGTQYF. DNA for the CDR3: TGCAGTGCCCGGGCGGACGGGTCCGTTAAAGGGACCCAGTACTTC.

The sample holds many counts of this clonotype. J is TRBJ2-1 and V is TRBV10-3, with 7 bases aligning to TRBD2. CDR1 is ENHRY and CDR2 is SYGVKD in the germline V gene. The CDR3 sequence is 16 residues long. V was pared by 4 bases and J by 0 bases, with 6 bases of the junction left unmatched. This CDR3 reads CAISGVAGSSYNEQFF. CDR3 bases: TGTGCCATCAGTGGGGTAGCGGGTAGCTCCTACAATGAGCAGTTCTTC.